What follows are 19 T cell receptor beta chains derived from one specimen sequenced in a study of CD4 T cells in relation to SARS-CoV-2 and coronaviruses. CD4+ T cells from unexposed donors were obtained before the COVID-19 pandemic (2011-2018). After ten to eleven days of culture, CD4+ T cells were isolated. Data came from immunoSEQ multiplex PCR; TCRdb stores just in-frame clones and leaves some out. The sample includes 20,000 to 25,000 clones, around 76% of them seen just once. No antigens are known for them. Sequenced sample: CD4+ T cells from PBMCs, cultured in vitro. The receptor set was obtained from a human donor in good health.

The V gene is TRBV19, the J gene TRBJ2-2; TRBD1 matches 9 bases. The CDR3 sequence is 15 residues long. Per germline, CDR1 LNHDA and CDR2 SQIVND (reference sequence). V gave up 6 bases and J gave up 5 bases; unmatched junction bases: 7. This CDR3 reads CASRGQGPSTGELFF. CDR3 nucleotides: TGTGCCAGTAGAGGACAGGGGCCATCGACCGGGGAGCTGTTTTTT.

This chain connects TRBV19 to TRBJ1-2; 8 nucleotides line up with TRBD1. V gave up 7 bases and J gave up 7 bases; unmatched junction bases: 20. The CDR3 contains 17 residues. Germline CDR1 is LNHDA and CDR2 is SQIVND (reference sequence). As DNA, the CDR3 is TGTGCCAGTACCACCCCGCCCGGACGGCAGGGGGCAGTTGGCTACACCTTC. Its translation is CASTTPPGRQGAVGYTF. The full variable domain, completed using reference TRBV19 and TRBJ1-2, is DGGITQSPKYLFRKEGQNVTLSCEQNLNHDAMYWYRQDPGQGLRLIYYSQIVNDFQKGDIAEGYSVSREKKESFPLTVTSAQKNPTAFYLCASTTPPGRQGAVGYTFGSGTRLTVV.

This clone showed up just once. The rearrangement joins TRBV11-2 to TRBJ2-3, with 8 bases aligning to TRBD2. Germline CDR1 is SGHAT and CDR2 is FQNNGV. Trimming cost V 5 bases and J 5 bases; bases outside gene matches: 21. The CDR3 contains 19 residues. Here the CDR3 reads CASSPDRRRGAYRVDTQYF. CDR3 DNA sequence: TGTGCCAGCAGCCCCGACAGGAGGCGGGGGGCCTATAGAGTAGATACGCAGTATTTT.

The V call is TRBV4-1, the J call TRBJ2-5, with 9 nucleotides matching TRBD1. This CDR3 has 14 amino acids. Trimming at V came to 5 bases and at J to 5 bases, leaving 6 bases not matched to a gene. Germline CDR1 is MGHRA and CDR2 is YSYEKL. This CDR3 is CASSWTGEGETQYF. The CDR3 DNA follows: TGCGCCAGCAGCTGGACAGGGGAGGGGGAGACCCAGTACTTC.

This clone was counted a few times. CDR3: CASIIFAQNTEAFF. The CDR3 region has the DNA TGTGCCAGCATCATATTCGCACAGAACACTGAAGCTTTCTTT. The chain is built from TRBV28 and TRBJ1-1; D is unclear. With 7 bases removed from V and 1 base from J, the gap between germline ends came to 13 bases. CDR1 and CDR2 (germline): MDHEN, SYDVKM. This CDR3 is 14 amino acids long.

This clone was seen a handful of times. The chain recombines TRBV6-6 with TRBJ1-4; TRBD1 matches at 7 bases. The J segment lost 0 bases and the V segment lost 6 bases, leaving 4 bases of the junction unmatched. CDR3 length equals 15 residues. Germline V lookup: CDR1 MNHNY, CDR2 SVGAGI (reference sequence). CDR3: CASSWGQSTNEKLFF. The CDR3 nucleotides read TGTGCCAGCAGCTGGGGACAGTCAACTAATGAAAAACTGTTTTTT.

This clone turned up a few times. V is TRBV6-2 or TRBV6-3 and J is TRBJ1-1; D is unresolved. The germline CDR1 and CDR2 sequences are MNHEY and SVGEGT. The CDR3 spans 16 residues. V lost 2 bases to trimming and J lost 0 bases, with 13 bases between them. Here the CDR3 reads CASSYPYSWMNTEAFF. The CDR3 DNA is TGTGCCAGCAGTTACCCTTACAGCTGGATGAACACTGAAGCTTTCTTT.

In DNA form, the CDR3 reads TGTGCCAGCAGCTTAGCAGGGACTAGCGGCTACGAGCAGTACTTC. Translation: CASSLAGTSGYEQYF. The chain recombines TRBV7-8 with TRBJ2-7; TRBD2 agrees at 11 bases. CDR3 length equals 15 residues. V trimming: 0 bases; J trimming: 3 bases; junction bases outside the gene matches: 1. The germline gives CDR1 SGHVS, CDR2 FQNEAQ.

V usage is TRBV6-5 and J usage is TRBJ2-2; 8 bases agree with TRBD1. V lost 9 bases, J lost 8 bases, and 8 bases stayed unmatched. CDR1 is MNHEY and CDR2 is SVGAGI in the germline V gene. The CDR3 runs to 13 residues. This chain's CDR3 is CASRQGQWGELFF. CDR3 in DNA: TGTGCCAGTAGACAGGGGCAGTGGGGGGAGCTGTTTTTT.

The chain uses TRBV7-9 and TRBJ1-1; D unclear. CDR3 length equals 15 residues. Trimming stripped 5 bases from V and 1 base from J, with 14 bases between. CDR1 SEHNR and CDR2 FQNEAQ come from the germline V gene (reference sequence). The CDR3 here is CASSVDGRGNTEAFF. For the CDR3, the DNA is TGTGCCAGCAGCGTAGACGGTAGAGGGAACACTGAAGCTTTCTTT.

J is TRBJ1-2 and V is TRBV9; possibly TRBD1 for D (5 bases). V lost 3 bases and J lost 4, with 16 bases in between. Germline V gives CDR1 SGDLS, CDR2 YYNGEE. The CDR3 has 15 residues. CDR3 sequence reads: CASSAPWGRGYGYTF. The CDR3, as DNA: TGTGCCAGCAGCGCCCCTTGGGGTAGGGGCTATGGCTACACCTTC.

This clone showed up just a few times. V and J are TRBV12-3 or TRBV12-4 and TRBJ1-5; no definite D call. V was cut by 3 bases and J by 5 bases, with 8 bases left in between. The CDR3 length is 13 residues. The CDR3 nucleotides are TGTGCCAGCAGTTTTCAGAGTGATCAGCCCCAGCATTTT. It yields the protein CASSFQSDQPQHF.

The chain couples TRBV12-5 to TRBJ1-1; TRBD1 agrees at 7 bases. Germline lookup yields CDR1 LGHNT and CDR2 FRNRAP. The junction had 8 bases not matched to a gene; V was cut back by 7 bases and J by 3 bases. CDR3 length: 14 residues. In DNA, the CDR3 is TGTGCTAGTGTCAGGGGGGGGTCGGACACTGAAGCTTTCTTT. Amino acid sequence: CASVRGGSDTEAFF.

The chain combines TRBV6-1 with TRBJ1-5; D gene uncertain. This CDR3 contains 15 residues. CDR1 and CDR2 from the germline V gene are MNHNS and SASEGT. The V gene lost 1 base and the J gene lost 4 bases, with 11 bases spanning the gap. The CDR3 DNA reads TGTGCCAGCAGTGAAGTGGGCAGCCAAAATCAGCCCCAGCATTTT. Amino acid sequence: CASSEVGSQNQPQHF.

The chain carries TRBV11-2 and TRBJ1-1; 7 nucleotides line up with TRBD1. This CDR3 region has 13 residues. J was trimmed by 3 bases and V by 3 bases; bases with no gene match: 1. Per the germline V gene, CDR1 is SGHAT and CDR2 is FQNNGV. The CDR3 DNA reads as TGTGCCAGCAGCTTCGACAGGGACACTGAAGCTTTCTTT. This gives the protein CASSFDRDTEAFF.

The V call is TRBV29-1, the J call TRBJ2-1; no firm D call. Germline V gene lookup returns CDR1 SQVTM and CDR2 ANQGSEA. Trimming removed 3 bases from V and 4 bases from J, with 19 bases in between. This CDR3 comprises 16 residues. This chain's CDR3 is CSVDGQDNKVYNEQFF. The CDR3 DNA sequence: TGCAGCGTTGACGGGCAGGATAATAAGGTTTACAATGAGCAGTTCTTC.

The chain recombines TRBV4-1 with TRBJ2-3; 8 bases map to TRBD2. With V trimmed by 6 bases and J by 4 bases, 9 bases remained unmatched. The CDR3 spans 15 residues. Looked up from germline, CDR1 is MGHRA and CDR2 is YSYEKL. CDR3 region: CASRRLTGGSDTQYF. CDR3 bases: TGCGCCAGCAGACGCTTAACGGGAGGGTCAGATACGCAGTATTTT.

The table lists this clone with a few counts. The CDR3 DNA reads as TGTGCCAGCAGCGTAGGTCCTAGCGGGATCAAAGCCTACAATGAGCAGTTCTTC. Translating it yields CASSVGPSGIKAYNEQFF. The rearrangement joins TRBV9 to TRBJ2-1; 9 nucleotides align to TRBD2. The CDR3 totals 18 residues. Losses at the gene ends were 0 bases for V and 2 bases for J; bases not matched to a gene: 9. Germline CDR1 SGDLS, CDR2 YYNGEE.

The V call is TRBV27, the J call TRBJ2-3; no reliable D call. The germline V and J ends were trimmed by 2 bases and 3 bases, with 3 bases remaining between them. In germline, CDR1 is MNHEY, CDR2 SMNVEV (reference sequence). CDR3 length: 12 residues. The CDR3 bases are TGTGCCAGCAGTTTAGGGACAGATACGCAGTATTTT. Translation gives CASSLGTDTQYF.